This T cell receptor beta chain was identified during a study of shared clonotypes between healthy human individuals. The naive CD8 subset, CD45RO-negative cells positively selected for CCR7, excluded terminally differentiated effector memory CD45RA+ cells. Libraries were prepared by immunoSEQ multiplex PCR; TCRdb keeps only in-frame clonotypes and omits some of them. The sample includes about 2 million clones, about 95% of them seen just once. Sequencing was done on a sample of naive CD8+ T cells sorted from blood. This TCR was sampled from a man younger than 30 in good health.

The CDR3 is CAWTGQGSYEQYF. The CDR3 coding sequence is TGTGCCTGGACTGGGCAGGGTTCCTACGAGCAGTACTTC. V is TRBV30 and J is TRBJ2-7, with D perhaps TRBD1 (5 bases). The CDR3 contains 13 residues. Looked up from germline, CDR1 is GTSNPN and CDR2 is SVGIG (reference sequence). Trimming pared 4 bases from V and 1 base from J, leaving 11 bases between. Using reference TRBV30 and TRBJ2-7 for the parts outside the CDR3, the full variable domain is SQTIHQWPATLVQPVGSPLSLECTVEGTSNPNLYWYRQAAGRGLQLLFYSVGIGQISSEVPQNLSASRPQDRQFILSSKKLLLSDSGFYLCAWTGQGSYEQYFGPGTRLTVT.